This passage covers 14 T cell receptor beta chains from one sample sequenced in a study of T cells in Graves' hyperthyroidism and ophthalmopathy (dated by TCRdb to between 2018 and 2020). Library construction relied on multiplex PCR. This sample was sequenced with an Illumina HiSeq 2000. The TCR beta CDR3 regions were amplified from the RNA transcripts. A first-round RT-PCR of the TCR CDR3 used the HTBI primer set with the Qiagen OneStep RT-PCR kit. Starting from the raw public reads, TCRdb applied fastp trimming at Q25, assembled clones with MiXCR and retained in-frame beta chains. All rows with the same CDR3 protein become a single entry with the most common DNA and genes. This sample has 550,000 to 850,000 distinct CDR3 sequences in its table, and 18% of those were observed once. The top ten clonotypes cover about a sixth of the sample. Sequenced material: blood. Receptors were obtained from a woman in her forties or fifties with Graves' hyperthyroidism that later progressed to Graves' ophthalmopathy.

The chain employs TRBV7-6 and TRBJ2-1; 10 positions agree with TRBD1. The ends lost 4 bases at V and 7 bases at J; junction bases unmatched: 10. Germline V gives CDR1 SGHVS, CDR2 FNYEAQ. The CDR3 is made up of 16 amino acids. The CDR3 DNA reads TGTGCCAGCAGCTCTCCTCCGGGGACAGGGGTAAATGAGCAGTTCTTC. Translating it yields CASSSPPGTGVNEQFF. Full variable domain (remainder filled in from reference TRBV7-6 and TRBJ2-1): GAGVSQSPRYKVTKRGQDVALRCDPISGHVSLYWYRQALGQGPEFLTYFNYEAQQDKSGLPNDRFSAERPEGSISTLTIQRTEQRDSAMYRCASSSPPGTGVNEQFFGPGTRLTVL.

This clonotype was recorded at least ten times. CDR3 in amino acids: CSARSTSAGYTQYF. The DNA for the CDR3 is TGCAGTGCTAGATCGACTAGCGCAGGTTATACGCAGTATTTT. V is TRBV20-1 and J is TRBJ2-3; 8 positions match TRBD2. With 2 bases clipped from V and 7 bases from J, the junction kept 8 bases outside the gene matches. This CDR3 region has 14 residues. Germline V gene data show CDR1 as DFQATT and CDR2 as SNEGSKA (reference sequence).

The chain is built from TRBV12-5 and TRBJ2-1; tentatively, D is TRBD1 (6 bases). The CDR3 spans 13 residues. Germline CDR1 and CDR2: LGHNT and FRNRAP. Trimming removed 6 bases at V and 6 bases at J, with 12 bases between. CDR3 coding DNA: TGTGCTAGTGGACGAGACAGGCTCAATGAGCAGTTCTTC. This sequence encodes CASGRDRLNEQFF.

This clonotype was seen at least ten times. This chain links TRBV2 with TRBJ2-5; no clear D. The CDR3 consists of 13 residues. CDR1 and CDR2 (germline): SNHLY, FYNNEI. The germline V and J ends were trimmed by 7 bases and 0 bases, with 9 bases remaining between them. CDR3 nucleotides: TGTGCCAGCATTTTCCGGTACCAAGAGACCCAGTACTTC. This sequence encodes CASIFRYQETQYF.

Only a few counts were recorded for this clonotype. V usage is TRBV7-2 and J usage is TRBJ1-5; D not certain. The germline V gene encodes CDR1 SGHTA and CDR2 FQGNSA. The CDR3 has 15 amino acids. The ends were cut back, 4 bases at V and 7 bases at J, with 17 bases in the middle. The CDR3 is CASSSRTGERQPQHF. DNA for the CDR3: TGTGCCAGCAGCTCCCGGACCGGGGAAAGGCAGCCCCAGCATTTT.

There are many counts of this clonotype. The CDR3: CASRQDGGQPQHF. The CDR3 coding sequence is TGTGCCAGCAGACAGGACGGGGGTCAGCCCCAGCATTTT. V gene TRBV12-3 or TRBV12-4 combines with J gene TRBJ1-5, with D possibly being TRBD1 (5 bases). The CDR3 spans 13 residues. The V end was cut by 6 bases, the J end by 6 bases, with 12 bases between.

This clonotype was seen ten or more times. The rearrangement uses TRBV5-1 and TRBJ2-3; D uncertain. Germline-derived CDR1 and CDR2 are SGHRS and YFSETQ. The CDR3 covers 16 residues. The V gene lost 0 bases and the J gene lost 0 bases, with 11 bases spanning the gap. The CDR3, as DNA: TGCGCCAGCAGCTTGGCCAAGGCCCCAAGCACAGATACGCAGTATTTT. Its translation is CASSLAKAPSTDTQYF.

This clonotype was counted between two and nine times. This rearrangement joins TRBV5-4 to TRBJ1-2, with a weak D call TRBD1 (6 bases). V lost 2 bases and J 7 bases, leaving 15 bases between the germline ends. The length of the CDR3 is 14 residues. Germline lookup yields CDR1 SGHNT and CDR2 YYREEE (reference sequence). The CDR3 loop reads CASSFGGGLGGYTF. The CDR3 region has the DNA TGTGCCAGCAGCTTCGGGGGGGGGCTCGGTGGCTACACCTTC.

V and J are TRBV6-1 and TRBJ2-5; 7 bases fit TRBD1. Trimming took 5 bases from V and 3 from J; bases not matched to a gene: 3. This CDR3 is 13 amino acids long. Germline CDR1 is MNHNS and CDR2 is SASEGT. CDR3 region: CASSWDSEETQYF. The CDR3 nucleotides read TGTGCCAGCAGTTGGGACAGTGAAGAGACCCAGTACTTC.

The V call is TRBV5-5, the J call TRBJ1-3; D is unresolved. CDR3 length equals 14 residues. From germline, CDR1 is SGHKS and CDR2 YYEKEE (reference sequence). The germline V and J ends were trimmed by 4 bases and 0 bases, with 8 bases remaining between them. The CDR3 sequence: CASSTLGSGNTIYF. The CDR3 nucleotides are TGTGCCAGCAGCACCTTGGGCTCTGGAAACACCATATATTTT.

This clonotype showed up just a few times. The chain uses TRBV9 and TRBJ2-7; 7 bases match TRBD1. The junction had 13 bases not matched to a gene; V was cut back by 4 bases and J by 3 bases. CDR3 length: 16 amino acids. Germline V gene data show CDR1 as SGDLS and CDR2 as YYNGEE. The CDR3 sequence: CASSRSRQGNNYEQYF. The CDR3 DNA reads as TGTGCCAGCAGCCGATCCCGACAGGGTAATAACTACGAGCAGTACTTC. Using reference TRBV9 and TRBJ2-7 for the parts outside the CDR3, the full variable domain is DSGVTQTPKHLITATGQRVTLRCSPRSGDLSVYWYQQSLDQGLQFLIQYYNGEERAKGNILERFSAQQFPDLHSELNLSSLELGDSALYFCASSRSRQGNNYEQYFGPGTRLTVT.

Many counts were recorded for this clonotype. J is TRBJ1-4 and V is TRBV2; TRBD1 is a possible D gene (6 bases). Germline V gives CDR1 SNHLY, CDR2 FYNNEI. V dropped 7 bases and J dropped 5 bases, with 14 bases sitting between them. The CDR3 is made up of 14 amino acids. In DNA form, the CDR3 reads TGTGCCAGCAACCTGAGGGGGAGGAATGAAAAACTGTTTTTT. Amino acid sequence: CASNLRGRNEKLFF.

As for this clonotype: The junction shows a germline mismatch at one end, possibly a read error. The chain employs TRBV2 and TRBJ1-6; D is possibly TRBD1 (6 bases). Germline loops: CDR1 SNHLY, CDR2 FYNNEI. The CDR3 sequence is 15 residues long. The CDR3 here is CASSAKTGDNSPLHF. CDR3 bases: TGTGCCAGCAGTGCCAAGACAGGAGACAATTCGCCCCTCCACTTT.

This clonotype was observed at least ten times. This chain uses TRBV12-3 or TRBV12-4 with TRBJ1-5, with a possible D match to TRBD1 (5 bases). This CDR3 contains 13 residues. Trimming removed 6 bases at V and 6 bases at J, with 12 bases between. The CDR3, as DNA: TGTGCCAGCAGACTTCAGGACATTCAGCCCCAGCATTTT. Encoded protein: CASRLQDIQPQHF.